This T cell receptor beta chain is drawn from a study of blood T cell repertoires in COVID-19. Turning to the study itself: Some COVID-19 samples were acute and others convalescent; all came from the United States, Italy and Spain. T cells, B-cell-depleted T cells, or PBMCs provided the cDNA or gDNA that served as material.

Authors' processing steps: The authors estimated nucleated cell counts from reference gene primer amplification. The assay was immunoSEQ multiplex PCR, and TCRdb's table has in-frame clones only and misses some. For V, J and clone size, that table is used; D and trimming come from the DNA. Among approximately 150,000 clones, more than 80% were seen once, and the ten largest hold about 5%. This clone was detected only a few times. The CDR3 contains 17 residues. After removal of 5 bases from V and 3 bases from J, the junction contained 9 bases not matched to a gene. Germline V gene data show CDR1 as LNHDA and CDR2 as SQIVND (reference sequence).

This TCR was recovered from a human donor in a cohort sampled during active COVID-19. The sample consisted of peripheral blood. The chain employs TRBV19 and TRBJ2-6; 8 bases align to TRBD2. The CDR3 nucleotides are TGTGCCAGTAGTCCCTCAGCGGGAGAAGGTGGGGCCAACGTCCTGACTTTC. Translated, it gives CASSPSAGEGGANVLTF.